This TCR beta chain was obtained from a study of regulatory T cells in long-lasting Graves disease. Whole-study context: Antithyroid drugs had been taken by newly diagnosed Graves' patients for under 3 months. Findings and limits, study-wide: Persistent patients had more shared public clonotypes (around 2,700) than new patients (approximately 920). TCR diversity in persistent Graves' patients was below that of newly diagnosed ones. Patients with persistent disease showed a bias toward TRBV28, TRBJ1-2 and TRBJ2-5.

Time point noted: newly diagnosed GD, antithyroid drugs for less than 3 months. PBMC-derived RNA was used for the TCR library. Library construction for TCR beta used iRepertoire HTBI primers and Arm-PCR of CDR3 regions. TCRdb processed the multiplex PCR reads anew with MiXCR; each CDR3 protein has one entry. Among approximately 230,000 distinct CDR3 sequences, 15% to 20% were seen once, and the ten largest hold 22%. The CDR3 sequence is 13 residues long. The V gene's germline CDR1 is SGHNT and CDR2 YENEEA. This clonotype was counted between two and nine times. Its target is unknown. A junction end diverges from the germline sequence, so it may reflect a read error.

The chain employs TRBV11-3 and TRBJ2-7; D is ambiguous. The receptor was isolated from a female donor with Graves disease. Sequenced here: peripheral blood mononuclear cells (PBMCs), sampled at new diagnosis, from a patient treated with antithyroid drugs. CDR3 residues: CASSPHDFDRLKF. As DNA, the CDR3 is TGTGCCAGCAGCCCCCACGACTTCGACCGATTAAAATTC. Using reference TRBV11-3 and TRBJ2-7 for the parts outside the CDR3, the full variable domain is EAGVVQSPRYKIIEKKQPVAFWCNPISGHNTLYWYLQNLGQGPELLIRYENEEAVDDSQLPKDRFSAERLKGVDSTLKIQPAELGDSAVYLCASSPHDFDRLKFGPGTRLTVT.